This T cell receptor beta chain came from a study of blood T cell repertoires in COVID-19. The CDR3 extends over 16 amino acids. CDR1 MDHEN and CDR2 SYDVKM come from the germline V gene. Method: immunoSEQ multiplex PCR; TCRdb's copy keeps in-frame clones and lacks some. This sample yields under 300,000 clones, of which roughly 84% are seen a single time; 2.1% belongs to the top ten. The receptor comes from a woman aged 40 to 55 who had recovered from COVID-19. The chain combines TRBV28 with TRBJ2-5, with D perhaps matching TRBD2 (7 bases). The sequencing sample was made of peripheral blood. The CDR3 region has the DNA TGTGCAAGTTGTTTGTGGGGGGCGGGGGAGCCGGAGACCCAGTACTTC. It encodes CASCLWGAGEPETQYF.